This T cell receptor beta chain was profiled in a study of CD8 T cells in ankylosing spondylitis. CDR1 SGDLS and CDR2 YYNGEE come from the germline V gene. Trimming took 0 bases from V and 6 from J, leaving 9 bases between them. This CDR3 region has 14 residues. Using quantitative 5'-RACE with molecular barcodes, the authors made TCR beta libraries. TCRdb ran MiXCR on the 5' RACE reads and lists one entry per CDR3 protein. The table records 150,000 to 200,000 distinct CDR3 sequences, 15% to 20% of them present only once. Material for sequencing was blood, either unsorted or a sorted T cell fraction (not recorded which). This clonotype originated in a male donor with ankylosing spondylitis or in good health (not recorded which). V gene TRBV9 combines with J gene TRBJ2-2; D not certain. DNA for the CDR3: TGTGCCAGCAGCGTAGGTCCCGACGCCGGGGAGCTGTTTTTT. It encodes CASSVGPDAGELFF.